The 30 T cell receptor beta chains listed next were all sequenced from one sample in a study of cytomegalovirus exposure and HLA in healthy donors. It was with 60 Vbeta and 13 Jbeta primers that the PCR ran. Sequencing used immunoSEQ multiplex PCR; TCRdb keeps in-frame clones, though not all of them. The sample contains 95,000 to 110,000 clones, 60% to 80% of which appear only once. Sequences were obtained from PBMCs. These receptors came from a man aged 50 to 59 in good health and CMV-seropositive.

The chain employs TRBV15 and TRBJ2-7, with D unclear. The V end was cut by 8 bases, the J end by 0 bases, with 17 bases between. The CDR3 spans 15 residues. Germline V gene lookup returns CDR1 LNHNV and CDR2 YYDKDF (reference sequence). CDR3 amino acids: CATQTTSDSSYEQYF. The CDR3 DNA follows: TGTGCCACCCAAACCACGAGCGATAGCTCCTACGAGCAGTACTTC.

V usage is TRBV28 and J usage is TRBJ2-7, with 15 bases matching TRBD2. The CDR3 runs 19 residues. Trimming took 5 bases from V and 0 from J; bases not matched to a gene: 11. From germline, CDR1 is MDHEN and CDR2 SYDVKM. DNA of the CDR3: TGTGCCAGCAGTCAACCCGGGACTAGCGGGAGGTTGAGCTCCTACGAGCAGTACTTC. Its protein product is CASSQPGTSGRLSSYEQYF.

The V and J genes are TRBV28 and TRBJ2-1; tentative D call: TRBD1 (5 bases). The CDR3 length is 13 residues. Germline CDR1 reads MDHEN; CDR2 reads SYDVKM. The V gene lost 8 bases and the J gene lost 9 bases, with 17 bases spanning the gap. The CDR3 sequence: CASQVAHQGEQFF. CDR3 nucleotide sequence: TGTGCCAGCCAGGTGGCTCATCAGGGTGAGCAGTTCTTC.

V is TRBV11-2 and J is TRBJ2-7; tentatively, D is TRBD2 (6 bases). The CDR3 contains 15 residues. The ends were cut back, 4 bases at V and 3 bases at J, with 16 bases in the middle. Germline V gene sequence: CDR1 SGHAT, CDR2 FQNNGV. The CDR3 spells CASSSDGTYNYEQYF. In DNA, the CDR3 is TGTGCCAGCAGCTCCGACGGGACTTACAACTACGAGCAGTACTTC.

This CDR3 reads CTSSQAIDRANTEAFF. The CDR3 DNA follows: TGCACCAGCAGCCAAGCCATCGACAGGGCCAACACTGAAGCTTTCTTT. The chain employs TRBV1 and TRBJ1-1; TRBD1, the table's D call, lacks a check against the DNA. TRBV1 is a listed pseudogene. The CDR3 sequence is 16 residues long.

This chain uses TRBV10-2 with TRBJ1-5, with D hard to call. V lost 0 bases and J lost 0, with 3 bases in between. The germline gives CDR1 WSHSY, CDR2 SAAADI. The CDR3 is made up of 14 amino acids. The CDR3 nucleotides read TGCGCCAGCAGTGAGTCCCATAGCAATCAGCCCCAGCATTTT. As protein: CASSESHSNQPQHF.

The chain recombines TRBV6-5 with TRBJ2-5; 9 nucleotides align to TRBD1. Unmatched junction bases numbered 10, after V lost 6 bases and J lost 5 bases. The CDR3 length is 15 residues. The germline V gene encodes CDR1 MNHEY and CDR2 SVGAGI. CDR3 coding DNA: TGTGCCAGCAGGACAACAGGGGGCCCTGGGGAGACCCAGTACTTC. It translates to CASRTTGGPGETQYF.

This chain uses TRBV6-1 with TRBJ2-5; perhaps TRBD2 as D (5 bases). The CDR3 extends over 15 amino acids. Trimming removed 1 base at V and 2 bases at J, with 11 bases between. Germline loops: CDR1 MNHNS, CDR2 SASEGT. In DNA form, the CDR3 reads TGTGCCAGCAGTGAAGGAAGCGGAGATCAAGAGACCCAGTACTTC. Translation gives CASSEGSGDQETQYF.

This rearrangement joins TRBV5-1 to TRBJ2-3; 10 bases line up with TRBD2. Trimming took 2 bases from V and 0 from J; bases not matched to a gene: 6. This CDR3 spans 17 amino acids. The V gene's germline CDR1 is SGHRS and CDR2 YFSETQ. CDR3 sequence reads: CASSFIPSGSSTDTQYF. The CDR3 coding sequence is TGCGCCAGCAGCTTCATACCTAGCGGGAGTAGCACAGATACGCAGTATTTT.

This clone was counted between two and nine times. This CDR3 is CASSPTSGGLLGNTIYF. In nucleotides, the CDR3 is TGTGCCAGCTCACCCACCTCGGGGGGCTTACTTGGAAACACCATATATTTT. The chain links TRBV18 to TRBJ1-3; tentative D call: TRBD1 (6 bases). Germline CDR1 reads KGHSH; CDR2 reads LQKENI. V was clipped by 3 bases and J by 3 bases, with 18 bases between them. There are 17 residues in the CDR3. The whole variable domain, remainder taken from reference TRBV18 and TRBJ1-3, is NAGVMQNPRHLVRRRGQEARLRCSPMKGHSHVYWYRQLPEEGLKFMVYLQKENIIDESGMPKERFSAEFPKEGPSILRIQQVVRGDSAAYFCASSPTSGGLLGNTIYFGEGSWLTVV.

This clone was seen once. CDR3 DNA sequence: TGTGCCAGCAGCTTAGAGGGCGGGAGCAGCTCCTACGAGCAGTACTTC. Its translation: CASSLEGGSSSYEQYF. The chain couples TRBV7-8 to TRBJ2-7, with 7 bases identical to TRBD2. Germline V gene data show CDR1 as SGHVS and CDR2 as FQNEAQ. The CDR3 runs 16 residues. Trimming took 1 base from V and 0 from J; bases not matched to a gene: 6.

The chain joins TRBV11-2 to TRBJ1-2; TRBD1 is a possible D gene (6 bases). This CDR3 has 16 amino acids. V dropped 5 bases and J dropped 3 bases, with 19 bases sitting between them. Germline V gene data show CDR1 as SGHAT and CDR2 as FQNNGV. The CDR3 here is CASSPPPRTVHYGYTF. CDR3 bases: TGTGCCAGCAGCCCCCCGCCCCGGACAGTACACTATGGCTACACCTTC. Using reference TRBV11-2 and TRBJ1-2 for the parts outside the CDR3, the full variable domain is EAGVAQSPRYKIIEKRQSVAFWCNPISGHATLYWYQQILGQGPKLLIQFQNNGVVDDSQLPKDRFSAERLKGVDSTLKIQPAKLEDSAVYLCASSPPPRTVHYGYTFGSGTRLTVV.

The V and J genes are TRBV7-2 and TRBJ2-1; the match to TRBD2 covers 8 bases. CDR1 SGHTA and CDR2 FQGNSA come from the germline V gene. The CDR3 totals 16 residues. V lost 5 bases, J lost 2 bases, and 8 bases stayed unmatched. CDR3 in DNA: TGTGCCAGCAGCAAGACTAGCGCCTCCGCCTACAATGAGCAGTTCTTC. Residues: CASSKTSASAYNEQFF. The whole variable domain, filled in from reference TRBV7-2 and TRBJ2-1, reads GAGVSQSPSNKVTEKGKDVELRCDPISGHTALYWYRQSLGQGLEFLIYFQGNSAPDKSGLPSDRFSAERTGGSVSTLTIQRTQQEDSAVYLCASSKTSASAYNEQFFGPGTRLTVL.

This clone was recorded only once. This CDR3 is CAWSTPNYGYTF. The CDR3 DNA reads as TGTGCCTGGAGTACACCTAACTATGGCTACACCTTC. V is TRBV30 and J is TRBJ1-2; D gene ambiguous. CDR3 size: 12 residues. The germline V and J ends were trimmed by 2 bases and 0 bases, with 4 bases remaining between them. CDR1 and CDR2 from the germline V gene are GTSNPN and SVGIG (reference sequence).

The rearrangement links TRBV7-2 to TRBJ2-1, with TRBD2 matching 9 bases. After removal of 2 bases from V and 1 base from J, the junction contained 0 bases not matched to a gene. The CDR3 contains 15 residues. Germline V gives CDR1 SGHTA, CDR2 FQGNSA. CDR3 region: CASSLLAGSYNEQFF. The DNA of the CDR3 is TGTGCCAGCAGCTTACTAGCGGGATCCTACAATGAGCAGTTCTTC.

The chain has TRBV7-2 and TRBJ2-7; 7 bases line up with TRBD2. Trimming cost V 5 bases and J 7 bases; bases outside gene matches: 23. CDR3 length: 18 residues. Germline-derived CDR1 and CDR2 are SGHTA and FQGNSA. CDR3 in DNA: TGTGCCAGCAGCCCGAGGGCGGGGCTAGCGGCTGATCTACGAGAGCAGTACTTC. Amino acid sequence: CASSPRAGLAADLREQYF.

This chain links TRBV7-9 with TRBJ2-3, with D tentatively TRBD2 (6 bases). Trimming stripped 5 bases from V and 2 bases from J, with 11 bases between. The V gene's germline CDR1 is SEHNR and CDR2 FQNEAQ (reference sequence). The CDR3 consists of 14 residues. CDR3 in DNA: TGTGCCAGCAGCCCCGGGACTCCCACAGATACGCAGTATTTT. The encoded protein is CASSPGTPTDTQYF. Together with reference TRBV7-9 and TRBJ2-3, the CDR3 gives the full variable domain: DTGVSQNPRHKITKRGQNVTFRCDPISEHNRLYWYRQTLGQGPEFLTYFQNEAQLEKSRLLSDRFSAERPKGSFSTLEIQRTEQGDSAMYLCASSPGTPTDTQYFGPGTRLTVL.

The rearrangement uses TRBV28 and TRBJ1-5, with 11 bases aligning to TRBD1. The CDR3 is 14 amino acids. The germline V gene encodes CDR1 MDHEN and CDR2 SYDVKM. V shed 6 bases and J 7 bases; nucleotides not matched to a gene: 5. CDR3 loop: CASSSGQGGQPQHF. In DNA, the CDR3 is TGTGCCAGCAGCTCGGGACAGGGGGGACAGCCCCAGCATTTT.

The chain recombines TRBV10-3 with TRBJ2-1; the match to TRBD2 covers 13 bases. This CDR3 region has 18 residues. Per the germline V gene, CDR1 is ENHRY and CDR2 is SYGVKD. J gave up 4 bases and V 2 bases, and 8 bases lay outside the gene matches. The CDR3 DNA follows: TGTGCCATCAGTGAGCTGCAGTTGGGACTAGCGGGGTACAATGAGCAGTTCTTC. It codes for CAISELQLGLAGYNEQFF.

This chain joins TRBV9 and TRBJ2-7; TRBD1 matches 9 bases. The V gene end was trimmed by 3 bases and the J gene end by 1 base; junction bases not matched to a gene: 5. The V gene's germline CDR1 is SGDLS and CDR2 YYNGEE. The CDR3 sequence is 15 residues long. CDR3 residues: CASSATGTGSYEQYF. CDR3 coding DNA: TGTGCCAGCAGCGCTACCGGGACAGGGTCCTACGAGCAGTACTTC. Based on the CDR3 plus reference TRBV9 and TRBJ2-7, the full variable domain is DSGVTQTPKHLITATGQRVTLRCSPRSGDLSVYWYQQSLDQGLQFLIQYYNGEERAKGNILERFSAQQFPDLHSELNLSSLELGDSALYFCASSATGTGSYEQYFGPGTRLTVT.

This clone was observed a few times. The rearrangement uses TRBV7-2 and TRBJ2-1, with 7 bases fitting TRBD2. J gave up 3 bases and V 3 bases, and 8 bases lay outside the gene matches. The CDR3 covers 16 residues. Germline lookup yields CDR1 SGHTA and CDR2 FQGNSA. Here the CDR3 reads CASSFYPAGSYNEQFF. DNA of the CDR3: TGTGCCAGCAGCTTTTACCCAGCGGGAAGCTACAATGAGCAGTTCTTC.

The table lists this clone with a count of one. This rearrangement joins TRBV11-2 to TRBJ2-1, with D perhaps TRBD2 (6 bases). CDR1 SGHAT and CDR2 FQNNGV come from the germline V gene. The V end lost 4 bases, the J end lost 3 bases, and 7 bases lay between the germline ends. The length of the CDR3 is 13 residues. The CDR3, as DNA: TGTGCCAGCAGCTCCGGGGGCTACAATGAGCAGTTCTTC. Translating it yields CASSSGGYNEQFF.

The V gene is TRBV30, the J gene TRBJ2-7, with D unresolved. This CDR3 has 11 amino acids. Germline CDR1 is GTSNPN and CDR2 is SVGIG (reference sequence). V lost 0 bases and J lost 6, with 6 bases in between. The CDR3 is CAWSVSREQYF. In DNA, the CDR3 is TGTGCCTGGAGTGTCAGTCGCGAGCAGTACTTC.

The J gene is TRBJ2-7, the V gene TRBV28; TRBD2 agrees at 7 bases. Trimming cost V 2 bases and J 2 bases; bases outside gene matches: 6. Germline CDR1 is MDHEN and CDR2 is SYDVKM. The length of the CDR3 is 15 residues. The CDR3 nucleotides are TGTGCCAGCAGTTTACCGCTAGCGGAAGCCTACGAGCAGTACTTC. Its translation: CASSLPLAEAYEQYF.

The chain employs TRBV28 and TRBJ2-7, with D maybe TRBD1 (7 bases). V shed 6 bases and J shed 1 base, with 16 bases lying between them. Germline values: CDR1 MDHEN, CDR2 SYDVKM. This CDR3 has 15 amino acids. DNA of the CDR3: TGTGCCAGCAGACCGACAGGGAGGACATCCTACGAGCAGTACTTC. Encoded protein: CASRPTGRTSYEQYF.

The rearrangement links TRBV27 to TRBJ2-5; TRBD1 is a possible D gene (6 bases). This CDR3 region has 13 residues. V was pared by 1 base and J by 5 bases, with 8 bases between. Germline CDR1 reads MNHEY; CDR2 reads SMNVEV (reference sequence). CDR3 sequence (DNA): TGTGCCAGCAGTTTATACCAGGGGGAGACCCAGTACTTC. It translates to CASSLYQGETQYF.

The gene calls are TRBV9 and TRBJ2-3; 7 nucleotides line up with TRBD1. The CDR3 loop spans 15 amino acids. The V gene end was trimmed by 0 bases and the J gene end by 0 bases; junction bases not matched to a gene: 1. CDR1 and CDR2 (germline): SGDLS, YYNGEE. CDR3 in DNA: TGTGCCAGCAGCGTAGGGACAGGCAGCACAGATACGCAGTATTTT. This translates into CASSVGTGSTDTQYF.

The rearrangement joins TRBV21-1 to TRBJ2-3; the table's D call, TRBD2, was not checked against the DNA. TRBV21-1 is deemed a pseudogene. CDR3 length: 19 amino acids. As DNA, the CDR3 is TGTGCCAGCAGCAACTGTGGACTAGCGGGAGGGTCTAGCACAGATACGCAGTATTTT. Amino acid sequence: CASSNCGLAGGSSTDTQYF.

The J gene is TRBJ1-1, the V gene TRBV4-3, with D unresolved. Deletions cut 2 bases from V and 6 bases from J, with 10 bases between. This CDR3 has 13 amino acids. Germline CDR1 LGHNA, CDR2 YSLEER. DNA for the CDR3: TGCGCCAGCAGCCAAACAGAAAAATCTGAAGCTTTCTTT. Its protein is CASSQTEKSEAFF.

The chain employs TRBV5-1 and TRBJ1-1; the match to TRBD1 covers 10 bases. Germline CDR1 and CDR2: SGHRS and YFSETQ. The CDR3 covers 15 residues. The V gene end was trimmed by 4 bases and the J gene end by 3 bases; junction bases not matched to a gene: 6. The CDR3 DNA follows: TGCGCCAGCAGCCTCCGACAGGGGGCCGACACTGAAGCTTTCTTT. This encodes CASSLRQGADTEAFF.